The 30 T cell receptor beta chains below were found in one sample sequenced in a study of T cell changes during pregnancy in multiple sclerosis. Sequencing was performed with immunoSEQ multiplex PCR; in TCRdb, only in-frame clones are kept and a portion is missing. There are 35,000 to 40,000 clones in the sample; 75% to 95% occur only once, and 0.3% to 0.4% lies in the top ten. This material consisted of CD4+ T cells from peripheral blood mononuclear cells, taken in the third trimester of pregnancy. Receptors were obtained from a female donor in good health, enrolled as a control in a pregnancy study.

V is TRBV20-1 and J is TRBJ2-7; D not certain. Germline loops: CDR1 DFQATT, CDR2 SNEGSKA (reference sequence). The CDR3 is 11 residues long. Between the trimmed V and J ends, which lost 3 bases and 9 bases, there was a span of 12 bases. The CDR3 reads CSASLSTGQYF. Written as DNA, the CDR3 is TGCAGTGCTAGCCTTAGCACGGGGCAGTACTTC.

CDR3 coding DNA: TGTGCCAGCATGGGGCCTAACTACGAGCAGTACTTC. This translates into CASMGPNYEQYF. The chain carries TRBV27 and TRBJ2-7, with a weak D call TRBD1 (5 bases). Trimming removed 7 bases from V and 3 bases from J, with 10 bases in between. CDR3 length: 12 amino acids. Germline CDR1 is MNHEY and CDR2 is SMNVEV (reference sequence).

The V call is TRBV19, the J call TRBJ1-2; 7 positions agree with TRBD1. Germline CDR1 and CDR2: LNHDA and SQIVND (reference sequence). The CDR3 sequence is 14 residues long. The V segment lost 6 bases and the J segment 0 bases; nucleotides outside the gene matches: 4. The CDR3 loop is CASRRQGANYGYTF. Written as DNA, the CDR3 is TGTGCCAGTAGGAGACAGGGCGCTAACTATGGCTACACCTTC.

The chain couples TRBV7-2 to TRBJ2-4, with D tentatively TRBD2 (5 bases). CDR3 length: 16 residues. Per the germline V gene, CDR1 is SGHTA and CDR2 is FQGNSA. The V end was cut by 1 base, the J end by 3 bases, with 13 bases between. CDR3 protein: CASSLELSGFKNIQYF. As DNA, the CDR3 is TGTGCCAGCAGCTTAGAATTATCGGGGTTCAAAAACATTCAGTACTTC. Complete variable domain (other parts from reference TRBV7-2 and TRBJ2-4): GAGVSQSPSNKVTEKGKDVELRCDPISGHTALYWYRQSLGQGLEFLIYFQGNSAPDKSGLPSDRFSAERTGGSVSTLTIQRTQQEDSAVYLCASSLELSGFKNIQYFGAGTRLSVL.

This clone is a singleton in its sample. The chain carries TRBV6-1 and TRBJ1-6; D call uncertain. V gave up 7 bases and J gave up 10 bases, with 8 bases separating them. Germline CDR1 reads MNHNS; CDR2 reads SASEGT. The CDR3 is 11 amino acids. The CDR3 here is CASTSLSPLHF. CDR3 DNA: TGTGCCAGCACAAGCCTGTCACCCCTCCACTTT.

This chain joins TRBV27 and TRBJ2-4; 7 positions agree with TRBD1. The V and J ends lost 4 bases and 6 bases, in that order; junction bases with no gene match: 9. CDR3 size: 15 residues. Germline-derived CDR1 and CDR2 are MNHEY and SMNVEV (reference sequence). Here the CDR3 reads CASSSTGSSGNIQYF. CDR3 in DNA: TGTGCCAGCAGTTCGACAGGGTCGAGCGGAAACATTCAGTACTTC.

V is TRBV10-3 and J is TRBJ1-4; D perhaps matches TRBD1 (5 bases). The CDR3 runs 15 residues. V was pared by 0 bases and J by 5 bases, with 10 bases between. Germline V gene sequence: CDR1 ENHRY, CDR2 SYGVKD. CDR3 residues: CAISESQGMNEKLFF. The CDR3 nucleotides are TGTGCCATCAGTGAGTCTCAGGGTATGAATGAAAAACTGTTTTTT.

The chain recombines TRBV6-5 with TRBJ2-7; TRBD1 agrees at 9 bases. The germline V gene has CDR1 MNHEY and CDR2 SVGAGI. There are 13 residues in the CDR3. After removal of 6 bases from V and 4 bases from J, the junction contained 4 bases not matched to a gene. This CDR3 reads CASRRTGAYEQYF. CDR3 coding DNA: TGTGCCAGCAGAAGGACAGGGGCGTACGAGCAGTACTTC.

V gene TRBV2 combines with J gene TRBJ2-3; tentative D call: TRBD1 (6 bases). Germline V gene sequence: CDR1 SNHLY, CDR2 FYNNEI. CDR3 size: 15 residues. V lost 3 bases and J 0 bases, leaving 10 bases between the germline ends. CDR3 in DNA: TGTGCCAGCAGTGAGGGCAGGGGCAGCACAGATACGCAGTATTTT. It codes for CASSEGRGSTDTQYF.

V and J are TRBV5-1 and TRBJ1-3; 9 bases fit TRBD1. V trimming: 0 bases; J trimming: 0 bases; junction bases outside the gene matches: 7. The germline CDR1 and CDR2 sequences are SGHRS and YFSETQ. This CDR3 contains 18 residues. Written as DNA, the CDR3 is TGCGCCAGCAGCTTGGAAGGACAGGGGTACCTCTCTGGAAACACCATATATTTT. It yields the protein CASSLEGQGYLSGNTIYF.

The J gene is TRBJ1-1, the V gene TRBV6-5, with a weak D call TRBD1 (6 bases). Germline lookup yields CDR1 MNHEY and CDR2 SVGAGI. The germline V and J ends were trimmed by 5 bases and 2 bases, with 15 bases remaining between them. The CDR3 has 15 amino acids. CDR3 in amino acids: CASSPRQAGNTEAFF. For the CDR3, the DNA is TGTGCCAGCAGTCCGCGACAGGCTGGAAACACTGAAGCTTTCTTT.

The chain employs TRBV7-2 and TRBJ2-7, with 7 bases aligning to TRBD1. The CDR3 consists of 14 residues. CDR1 is SGHTA and CDR2 is FQGNSA in the germline V gene. V trimming: 0 bases; J trimming: 3 bases; junction bases outside the gene matches: 2. The CDR3 sequence: CASSLAGQLYEQYF. The CDR3 DNA sequence: TGTGCCAGCAGCTTAGCGGGACAGCTCTACGAGCAGTACTTC.

V usage is TRBV6-5 and J usage is TRBJ2-5; TRBD1 agrees at 8 bases. V lost 0 bases, J lost 7 bases, and 4 bases stayed unmatched. CDR1 MNHEY and CDR2 SVGAGI come from the germline V gene. The CDR3 consists of 14 residues. CDR3 protein: CASSYSPGTGTQYF. CDR3 DNA: TGTGCCAGCAGTTACTCTCCCGGGACAGGGACCCAGTACTTC.

The genes are TRBV27 and TRBJ2-7; TRBD2 aligns across 7 bases. Trimming cost V 6 bases and J 0 bases; bases outside gene matches: 8. CDR1 and CDR2 from the germline V gene are MNHEY and SMNVEV (reference sequence). The CDR3 sequence is 15 residues long. CDR3 sequence (DNA): TGTGCCAGCAGATCTCTCGGGGGGAGCTCCTACGAGCAGTACTTC. It translates to CASRSLGGSSYEQYF.

The chain is built from TRBV18 and TRBJ1-4; perhaps TRBD1 as D (5 bases). The CDR3 covers 16 residues. Germline CDR1 reads KGHSH; CDR2 reads LQKENI. V was trimmed by 3 bases and J by 0 bases, leaving 11 bases between them. The CDR3 DNA sequence: TGTGCCAGCTCACCCGCCTCAGGGACAACTAATGAAAAACTGTTTTTT. Its protein product is CASSPASGTTNEKLFF.

Turning to this clone: One end of the junction varies from germline; a read error may be responsible. The chain recombines TRBV7-7 with TRBJ2-1; 11 bases line up with TRBD2. The CDR3 contains 16 residues. Germline values: CDR1 SSHAT, CDR2 FNYEAQ (reference sequence). CDR3 in amino acids: CASSPASGGRNNEQFF. In nucleotides, the CDR3 is TGTGCTAGCAGCCCAGCTAGCGGGGGGCGAAACAATGAGCAGTTCTTC.

The J gene is TRBJ2-4, the V gene TRBV19, with D unclear. CDR1 is LNHDA, CDR2 SQIVND, per germline (reference sequence). The V end was cut by 5 bases, the J end by 6 bases, with 17 bases between. The CDR3 loop spans 15 amino acids. The CDR3 protein is CASSSPGAASNIQYF. The CDR3 DNA sequence: TGTGCCAGTAGTTCCCCCGGAGCCGCGTCAAACATTCAGTACTTC.

V gene TRBV12-5 combines with J gene TRBJ1-3; D is unresolved. This CDR3 is 12 amino acids long. The V end was cut by 6 bases, the J end by 4 bases, with 7 bases between. Germline CDR1 LGHNT, CDR2 FRNRAP. CDR3 bases: TGTGCTAGTGGCTCCCCCGGAAACACCATATATTTT. Protein product: CASGSPGNTIYF.

The chain couples TRBV28 to TRBJ1-3; maybe TRBD1 (5 bases). Per the germline V gene, CDR1 is MDHEN and CDR2 is SYDVKM. The CDR3 contains 15 residues. Trimming stripped 5 bases from V and 3 bases from J, with 14 bases between. In DNA, the CDR3 is TGTGCCAGCAGTCCCGGGGACTTATTTGGAAACACCATATATTTT. Its translation: CASSPGDLFGNTIYF. The whole variable domain, filled in from reference TRBV28 and TRBJ1-3, reads DVKVTQSSRYLVKRTGEKVFLECVQDMDHENMFWYRQDPGLGLRLIYFSYDVKMKEKGDIPEGYSVSREKKERFSLILESASTNQTSMYLCASSPGDLFGNTIYFGEGSWLTVV.

The sample holds one count of this clone. This sequence joins TRBV30 and TRBJ2-5; tentatively, D is TRBD1 (6 bases). The germline gives CDR1 GTSNPN, CDR2 SVGIG (reference sequence). The V end lost 5 bases, the J end lost 2 bases, and 12 bases lay between the germline ends. This CDR3 is 13 amino acids long. The CDR3 DNA follows: TGTGCCTGGGCCAACAGGGTTCAAGAGACCCAGTACTTC. Protein: CAWANRVQETQYF.

The CDR3 DNA follows: TGCGCCAGCAGCTTGGGGCAAGCGGAAGAGACCCAGTACTTC. Protein product: CASSLGQAEETQYF. The chain recombines TRBV5-1 with TRBJ2-5, with D possibly TRBD2 on 5 matching bases. Trimming pared 0 bases from V and 3 bases from J, leaving 9 bases between. The CDR3 spans 14 residues. Germline CDR1 reads SGHRS; CDR2 reads YFSETQ.

The rearrangement joins TRBV7-9 to TRBJ2-3, with 10 positions matching TRBD1. Germline CDR1 is SEHNR and CDR2 is FQNEAQ (reference sequence). CDR3 length: 15 amino acids. The trim removed 5 bases at V and 2 bases at J, leaving 4 bases unmatched. The CDR3 here is CASSPGTGDTDTQYF. DNA of the CDR3: TGTGCCAGCAGCCCAGGGACAGGGGACACAGATACGCAGTATTTT.

The J gene is TRBJ1-2, the V gene TRBV7-2; no reliable D call. Germline V lookup: CDR1 SGHTA, CDR2 FQGNSA. Trimming shortened V by 4 bases and J by 8 bases, and 8 bases separated the two germline ends. This CDR3 region has 11 residues. As DNA, the CDR3 is TGTGCCAGCAGCTCGGGTGAGGGCTACACCTTC. Its protein product is CASSSGEGYTF.

This chain links TRBV5-1 with TRBJ2-3; D might be TRBD2 (7 bases). V was cut by 2 bases and J by 0 bases, with 10 bases left in between. This CDR3 has 15 residues. The germline CDR1 and CDR2 sequences are SGHRS and YFSETQ. The CDR3 here is CASSLGGGSTDTQYF. The DNA for the CDR3 is TGCGCCAGCAGCTTAGGGGGGGGGAGCACAGATACGCAGTATTTT. The full variable domain, completed using reference TRBV5-1 and TRBJ2-3, is KAGVTQTPRYLIKTRGQQVTLSCSPISGHRSVSWYQQTPGQGLQFLFEYFSETQRNKGNFPGRFSGRQFSNSRSEMNVSTLELGDSALYLCASSLGGGSTDTQYFGPGTRLTVL.

V usage is TRBV2 and J usage is TRBJ2-7; 7 bases match TRBD1. This CDR3 contains 17 residues. Per the germline V gene, CDR1 is SNHLY and CDR2 is FYNNEI. Trimming cost V 0 bases and J 0 bases; bases outside gene matches: 8. CDR3: CASSEAWGQPSSYEQYF. CDR3 coding DNA: TGTGCCAGCAGTGAAGCGTGGGGACAGCCGAGCTCCTACGAGCAGTACTTC.

This clone has only a few counts. In DNA form, the CDR3 reads TGTGCAAGTCGCCAACACCAACCGGGACTAGCGGGAGCGGACGAGCAGTACTTC. Encoded protein: CASRQHQPGLAGADEQYF. This rearrangement joins TRBV12-2 to TRBJ2-7; the table's D gene call, TRBD2, was not cross checked with the DNA. TRBV12-2 is classified as a pseudogene. CDR3 length equals 18 residues.

This rearrangement joins TRBV19 to TRBJ1-2, with 7 bases matching TRBD1. The CDR3 length is 16 residues. V was clipped by 3 bases and J by 7 bases; unmatched bases: 14. CDR1 is LNHDA and CDR2 is SQIVND in the germline V gene (reference sequence). The CDR3 DNA reads as TGTGCCAGTAGTATGGAGGGACAGATCACCCCTCTTGGCTACACCTTC. Translation: CASSMEGQITPLGYTF.

This chain connects TRBV6-5 to TRBJ1-6; 7 nucleotides align to TRBD1. Germline CDR1 and CDR2: MNHEY and SVGAGI. After removal of 6 bases from V and 7 bases from J, the junction contained 9 bases not matched to a gene. The CDR3 has 15 amino acids. The CDR3 DNA reads TGTGCCAGCAGGGACAGGCCCTCGGAGAATTCACCCCTCCACTTT. Residues: CASRDRPSENSPLHF.

The J gene is TRBJ2-7, the V gene TRBV27; 8 bases are a match to TRBD1. From germline, CDR1 is MNHEY and CDR2 SMNVEV (reference sequence). The junction had 7 bases not matched to a gene; V was cut back by 7 bases and J by 5 bases. The CDR3 has 13 residues. CDR3 residues: CASTPTGVHEQYF. The CDR3 coding sequence is TGTGCCAGCACCCCGACAGGGGTCCACGAGCAGTACTTC.

The rearrangement joins TRBV5-4 to TRBJ1-1; 7 bases are a match to TRBD1. V gave up 0 bases and J gave up 1 base; unmatched junction bases: 6. Germline V gene data show CDR1 as SGHNT and CDR2 as YYREEE (reference sequence). The CDR3 consists of 16 residues. CDR3 protein: CASSLAAGQANTEAFF. The CDR3, as DNA: TGTGCCAGCAGCTTGGCCGCAGGACAGGCGAACACTGAAGCTTTCTTT.